This is a list of T cell receptor beta chains from one sample in a study of CD8 T cells in Susac syndrome. One entry per CDR3 protein, called by TCRdb with MiXCR from the immunoSEQ multiplex PCR reads. Of approximately 70,000 distinct CDR3 sequences in the sample, approximately 94% are singletons; the top ten hold roughly 0.55%. The source material was CD8+ T cells from PBMCs. These receptors originate from a human donor with multiple sclerosis. The CDR3 runs from the conserved cysteine through the conserved F or W.

TRBV13,TRBJ1-1,CASSLGGDTEAFF
TRBV6-2/TRBV6-3,TRBJ2-7,CASTKDRIYGQYF
TRBV6-1,TRBJ1-1,CASAGQGADEAFF
TRBV5-6,TRBJ1-1,CASETGLATEAFF
TRBV24-1,TRBJ1-2,CATSDADRGLRYGYTF
TRBV13,TRBJ1-3,CASSLGQGQYLGNTIYF
TRBV9,TRBJ1-1,CASSVGFMNTEAFF
TRBV5-1,TRBJ2-4,CASSLVSPGGNIQYF
TRBV19,TRBJ1-1,CASSRANTEAFF
TRBV9,TRBJ2-1,CASSPWTGFVDNEQFF
TRBV14,TRBJ1-1,CASSPRWTGDNTEAFF
TRBV20-1,TRBJ2-3,CSARGLAGVQDYF
TRBV6-2/TRBV6-3,TRBJ2-7,CASSTPDGGHYEQYF
TRBV7-9,TRBJ2-3,CASSVGTSGGDTQYF
TRBV6-1,TRBJ2-3,CASSGFRTGGTDTQYF
TRBV10-3,TRBJ1-2,CAIRADRGYYGYTF
TRBV7-9,TRBJ1-1,CASRDFPTEAFF
TRBV10-3,TRBJ1-2,CAISDRGTHPHYGYTF
TRBV7-9,TRBJ1-1,CASGTTTGTENTEAFF
TRBV4-1,TRBJ2-4,CASSQDPRQNIQYF
TRBV30,TRBJ2-1,CAWRPRAGGGIRVNEQFF
TRBV20-1,TRBJ2-7,CSAGVSVGQSYEQYF
TRBV2,TRBJ2-7,CARETVTYEQYF
TRBV11-2,TRBJ2-3,CASSSTKNPLAGDTDTQYF
TRBV29-1,TRBJ1-2,CSVEGGQGGYTF
TRBV27,TRBJ2-7,CASSFVLTDEQYF
TRBV3-1,TRBJ2-1,CASSQGHNEQFF
TRBV7-9,TRBJ2-2,CASSGAEQRTTGELFF
TRBV3-1,TRBJ2-1,CASSHWTSGLEGEQFF